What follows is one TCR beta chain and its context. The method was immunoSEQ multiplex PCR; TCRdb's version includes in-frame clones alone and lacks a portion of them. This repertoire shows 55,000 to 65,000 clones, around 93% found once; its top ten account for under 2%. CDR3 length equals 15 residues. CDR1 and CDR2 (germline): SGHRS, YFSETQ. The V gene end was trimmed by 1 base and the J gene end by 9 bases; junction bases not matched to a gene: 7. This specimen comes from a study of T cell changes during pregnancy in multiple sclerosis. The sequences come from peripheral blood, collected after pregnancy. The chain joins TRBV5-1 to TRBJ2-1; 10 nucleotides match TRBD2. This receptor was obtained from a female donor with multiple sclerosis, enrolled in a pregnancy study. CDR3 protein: CASSLPLAGVSEQFF. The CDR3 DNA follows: TGCGCCAGCAGCTTGCCCCTAGCGGGAGTCAGTGAGCAGTTCTTC.